Given below is one T cell receptor beta chain in context. The antigen remains unidentified. This CDR3 spans 15 amino acids. CDR1 and CDR2 (germline): SEHNR, FQNEAQ (reference sequence). V lost 3 bases to trimming and J lost 0 bases, with 11 bases between them. This sample is drawn from a study of cytomegalovirus exposure and HLA in healthy donors. About the study: Membership in the Caucasian-associated ancestry cluster was found for 81% of roughly 400 genotyped donors.

The PCR made use of 60 Vbeta and 13 Jbeta primers. Clones were sequenced by immunoSEQ multiplex PCR, and TCRdb holds only the in-frame ones, with some missing. The sample contains more than 95,000 clones, around 60% of which appear only once. Study-wide findings and caveats: In a later analysis, several top co-occurrence clusters appeared linked to parvovirus B19, influenza, CMV and Epstein-Barr virus. It was confirmed in vitro that a few of the CMV-associated chains were specific for CMV antigens.

The receptor comes from a man between 60 and 75 years old in good health and CMV-seronegative. Material for sequencing was PBMCs. J is TRBJ1-2 and V is TRBV7-9; unclear D gene. The CDR3 bases are TGTGCCAGCAGCTTCGGAGGTCCAACTAACTATGGCTACACCTTC. This sequence encodes CASSFGGPTNYGYTF.